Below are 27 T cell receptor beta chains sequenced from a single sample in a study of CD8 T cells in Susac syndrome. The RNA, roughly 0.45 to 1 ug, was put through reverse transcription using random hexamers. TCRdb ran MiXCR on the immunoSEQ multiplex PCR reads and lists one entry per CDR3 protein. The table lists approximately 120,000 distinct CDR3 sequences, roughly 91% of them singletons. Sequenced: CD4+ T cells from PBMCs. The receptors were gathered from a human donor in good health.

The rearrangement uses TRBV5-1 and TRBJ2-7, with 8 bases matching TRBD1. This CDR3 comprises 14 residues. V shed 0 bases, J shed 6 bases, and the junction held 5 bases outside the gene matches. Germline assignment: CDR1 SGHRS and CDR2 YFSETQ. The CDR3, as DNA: TGCGCCAGCAGCTTGGGGACAGGGACGCCCGAGCAGTACTTC. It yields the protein CASSLGTGTPEQYF. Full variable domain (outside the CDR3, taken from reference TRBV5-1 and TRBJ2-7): KAGVTQTPRYLIKTRGQQVTLSCSPISGHRSVSWYQQTPGQGLQFLFEYFSETQRNKGNFPGRFSGRQFSNSRSEMNVSTLELGDSALYLCASSLGTGTPEQYFGPGTRLTVT.

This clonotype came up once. The CDR3 region has the DNA TGTGCCAGCAGCGTGAGTGGGTACGAGCAGTACTTC. This codes for CASSVSGYEQYF. The rearrangement links TRBV7-9 to TRBJ2-7; D gene uncertain. The germline V gene has CDR1 SEHNR and CDR2 FQNEAQ (reference sequence). Trimming pared 5 bases from V and 4 bases from J, leaving 9 bases between. This CDR3 contains 12 residues.

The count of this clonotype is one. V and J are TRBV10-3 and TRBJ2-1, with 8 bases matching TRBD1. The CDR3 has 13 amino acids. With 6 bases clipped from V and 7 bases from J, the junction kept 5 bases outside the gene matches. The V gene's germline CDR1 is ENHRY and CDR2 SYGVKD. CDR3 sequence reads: CAIRPDRGNEQFF. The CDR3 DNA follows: TGTGCCATCAGACCCGACAGGGGTAATGAGCAGTTCTTC.

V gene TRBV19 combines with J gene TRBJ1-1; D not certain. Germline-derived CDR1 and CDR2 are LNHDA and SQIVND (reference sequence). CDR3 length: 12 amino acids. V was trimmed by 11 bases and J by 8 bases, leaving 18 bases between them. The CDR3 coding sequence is TGTGCCGCCTCACCCGGGTATAAGGAAGCTTTCTTT. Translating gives CAASPGYKEAFF.

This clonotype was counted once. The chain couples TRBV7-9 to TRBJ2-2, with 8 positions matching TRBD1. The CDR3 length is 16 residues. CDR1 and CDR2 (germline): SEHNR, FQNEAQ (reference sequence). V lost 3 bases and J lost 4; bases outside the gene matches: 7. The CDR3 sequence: CASSFKRTGGTGELFF. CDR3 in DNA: TGTGCCAGCAGCTTCAAACGAACAGGGGGCACCGGGGAGCTGTTTTTT.

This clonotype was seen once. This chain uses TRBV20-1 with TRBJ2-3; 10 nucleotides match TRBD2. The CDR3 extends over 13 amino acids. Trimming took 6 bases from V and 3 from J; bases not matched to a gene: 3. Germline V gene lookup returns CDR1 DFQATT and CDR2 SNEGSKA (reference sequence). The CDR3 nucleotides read TGCAGTGCGCGGACTAGCGGTACAGATACGCAGTATTTT. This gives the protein CSARTSGTDTQYF.

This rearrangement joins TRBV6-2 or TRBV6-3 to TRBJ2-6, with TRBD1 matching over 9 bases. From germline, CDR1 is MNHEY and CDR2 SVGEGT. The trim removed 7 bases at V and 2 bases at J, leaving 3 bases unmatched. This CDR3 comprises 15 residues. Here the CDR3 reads CASTWTGAGANVLTF. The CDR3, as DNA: TGTGCCAGCACATGGACAGGGGCTGGGGCCAACGTCCTGACTTTC.

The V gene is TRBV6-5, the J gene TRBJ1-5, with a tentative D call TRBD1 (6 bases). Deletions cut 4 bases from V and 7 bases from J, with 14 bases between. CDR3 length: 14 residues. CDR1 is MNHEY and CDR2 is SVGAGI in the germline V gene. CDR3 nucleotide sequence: TGTGCCAGCAGTTCCGACAGGTCTCGACAGCCCCAGCATTTT. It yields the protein CASSSDRSRQPQHF.

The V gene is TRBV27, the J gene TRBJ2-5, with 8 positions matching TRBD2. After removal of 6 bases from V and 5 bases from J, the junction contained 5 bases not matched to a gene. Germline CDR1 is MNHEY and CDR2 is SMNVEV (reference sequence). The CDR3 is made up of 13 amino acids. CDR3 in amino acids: CASRLAGTETQYF. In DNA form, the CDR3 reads TGTGCCAGCAGATTAGCGGGAACGGAGACCCAGTACTTC.

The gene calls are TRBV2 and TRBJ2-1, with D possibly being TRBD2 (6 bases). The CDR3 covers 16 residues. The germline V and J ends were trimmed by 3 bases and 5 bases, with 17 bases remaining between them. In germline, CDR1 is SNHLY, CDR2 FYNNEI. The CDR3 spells CASSEGGSYGHNEQFF. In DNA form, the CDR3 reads TGTGCCAGCAGTGAGGGGGGTTCCTACGGGCACAATGAGCAGTTCTTC.

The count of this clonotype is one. The CDR3 bases are TGCAGTGCTACCTCCCGGCTAGCTTTCACCTACAATGAGCAGTTCTTC. Translation: CSATSRLAFTYNEQFF. The chain couples TRBV20-1 to TRBJ2-1; D possibly corresponds to TRBD2 (5 bases). The germline V gene encodes CDR1 DFQATT and CDR2 SNEGSKA (reference sequence). The CDR3 sequence is 16 residues long. V was cut by 4 bases and J by 2 bases, with 18 bases left in between.

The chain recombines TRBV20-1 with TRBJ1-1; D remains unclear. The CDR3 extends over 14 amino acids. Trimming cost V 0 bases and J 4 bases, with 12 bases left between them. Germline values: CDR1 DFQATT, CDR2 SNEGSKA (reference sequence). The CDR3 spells CSARDRAEGTEAFF. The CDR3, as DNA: TGCAGTGCTAGAGATAGGGCTGAAGGCACTGAAGCTTTCTTT.

The CDR3 is CASSDQGAGEKLFF. The CDR3 DNA reads TGTGCCAGCAGCGACCAGGGGGCTGGTGAAAAACTGTTTTTT. This chain uses TRBV5-4 with TRBJ1-4, with 8 bases matching TRBD1. The CDR3 length is 14 residues. Per germline, CDR1 SGHNT and CDR2 YYREEE (reference sequence). Germline trimming cut 4 bases from V and 7 bases from J; bases unmatched to any gene: 6.

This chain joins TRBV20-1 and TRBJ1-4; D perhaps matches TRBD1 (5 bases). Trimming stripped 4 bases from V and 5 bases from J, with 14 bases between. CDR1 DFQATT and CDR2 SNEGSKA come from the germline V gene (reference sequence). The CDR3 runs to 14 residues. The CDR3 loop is CSAKRRDGNEKLFF. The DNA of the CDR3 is TGCAGTGCTAAGAGGAGGGACGGAAATGAAAAACTGTTTTTT.

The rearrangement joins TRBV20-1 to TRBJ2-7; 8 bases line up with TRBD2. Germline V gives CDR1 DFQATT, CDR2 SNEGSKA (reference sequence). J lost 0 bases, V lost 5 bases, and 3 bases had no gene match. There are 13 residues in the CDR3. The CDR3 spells CSAESGGSYEQYF. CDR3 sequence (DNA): TGCAGTGCTGAGAGCGGGGGCTCCTACGAGCAGTACTTC.

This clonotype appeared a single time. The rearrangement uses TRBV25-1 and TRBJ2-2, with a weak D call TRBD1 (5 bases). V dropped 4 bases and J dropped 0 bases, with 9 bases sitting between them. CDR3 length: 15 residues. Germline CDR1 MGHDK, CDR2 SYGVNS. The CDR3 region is CASSGPGTNTGELFF. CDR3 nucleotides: TGTGCCAGCAGTGGCCCAGGGACGAACACCGGGGAGCTGTTTTTT.

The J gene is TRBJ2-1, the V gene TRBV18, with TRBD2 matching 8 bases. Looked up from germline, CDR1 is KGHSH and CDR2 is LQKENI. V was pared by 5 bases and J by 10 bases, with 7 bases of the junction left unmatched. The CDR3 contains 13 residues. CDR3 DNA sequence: TGTGCCAGCTCATCGGCACGGGAGGGGGAGCAGTTCTTC. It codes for CASSSAREGEQFF.

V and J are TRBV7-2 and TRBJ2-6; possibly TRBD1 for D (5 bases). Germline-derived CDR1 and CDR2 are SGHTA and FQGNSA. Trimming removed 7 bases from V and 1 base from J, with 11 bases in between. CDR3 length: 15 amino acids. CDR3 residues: CASTSAGSGANVLTF. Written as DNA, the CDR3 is TGTGCCAGCACTAGTGCAGGGTCTGGGGCCAACGTCCTGACTTTC.

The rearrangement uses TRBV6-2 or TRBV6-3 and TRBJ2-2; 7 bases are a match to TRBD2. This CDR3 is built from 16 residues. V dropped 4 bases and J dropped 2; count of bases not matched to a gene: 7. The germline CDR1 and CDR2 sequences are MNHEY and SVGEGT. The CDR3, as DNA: TGTGCCAGCAGTTGGGGACCGGGGGGAAACACCGGGGAGCTGTTTTTT. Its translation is CASSWGPGGNTGELFF.

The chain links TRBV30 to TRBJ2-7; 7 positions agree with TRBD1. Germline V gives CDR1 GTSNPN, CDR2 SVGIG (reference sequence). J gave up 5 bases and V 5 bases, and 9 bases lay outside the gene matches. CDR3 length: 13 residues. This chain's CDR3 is CAWFRDSSNEQYF. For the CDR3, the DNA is TGTGCCTGGTTCCGGGACAGTTCGAACGAGCAGTACTTC.

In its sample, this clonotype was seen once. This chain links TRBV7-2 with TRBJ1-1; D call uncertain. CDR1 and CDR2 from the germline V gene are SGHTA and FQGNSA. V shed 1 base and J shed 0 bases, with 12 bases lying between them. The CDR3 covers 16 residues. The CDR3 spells CASSLGYETMNTEAFF. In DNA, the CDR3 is TGTGCCAGCAGCTTAGGGTACGAGACCATGAACACTGAAGCTTTCTTT.

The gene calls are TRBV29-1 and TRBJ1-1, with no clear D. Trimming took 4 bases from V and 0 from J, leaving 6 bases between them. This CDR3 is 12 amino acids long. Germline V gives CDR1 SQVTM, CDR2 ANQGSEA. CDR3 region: CSVGGMNTEAFF. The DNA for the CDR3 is TGCAGCGTTGGTGGGATGAACACTGAAGCTTTCTTT.

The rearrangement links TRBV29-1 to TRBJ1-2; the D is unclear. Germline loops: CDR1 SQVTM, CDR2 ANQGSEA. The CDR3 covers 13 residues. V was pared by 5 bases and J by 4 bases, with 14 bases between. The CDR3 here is CSVRISAVYGYTF. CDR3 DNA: TGCAGCGTTAGAATATCGGCCGTCTATGGCTACACCTTC.

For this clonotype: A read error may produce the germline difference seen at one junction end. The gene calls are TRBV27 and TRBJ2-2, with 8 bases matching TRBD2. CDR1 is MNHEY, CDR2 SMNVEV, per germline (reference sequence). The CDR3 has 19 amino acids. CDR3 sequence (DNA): TGTGCCAGCAGTTTTTCGGGGCTAGCGGGTCGCAGGGACACCGGGGAACTGTTTTTT. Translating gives CASSFSGLAGRRDTGELFF.

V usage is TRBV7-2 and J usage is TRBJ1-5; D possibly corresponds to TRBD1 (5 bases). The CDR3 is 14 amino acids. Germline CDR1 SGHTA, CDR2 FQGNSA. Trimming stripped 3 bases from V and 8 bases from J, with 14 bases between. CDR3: CASSFGGDIEPQHF. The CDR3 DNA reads TGTGCCAGCAGCTTTGGGGGGGATATTGAGCCCCAGCATTTT.

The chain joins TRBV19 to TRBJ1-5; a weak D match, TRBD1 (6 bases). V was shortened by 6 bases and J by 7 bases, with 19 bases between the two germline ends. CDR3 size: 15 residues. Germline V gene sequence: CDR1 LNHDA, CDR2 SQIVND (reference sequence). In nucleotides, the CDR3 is TGTGCCAGTAGGGTGAATCGGGGGGGCGGGCAGCCCCAGCATTTT. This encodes CASRVNRGGGQPQHF.

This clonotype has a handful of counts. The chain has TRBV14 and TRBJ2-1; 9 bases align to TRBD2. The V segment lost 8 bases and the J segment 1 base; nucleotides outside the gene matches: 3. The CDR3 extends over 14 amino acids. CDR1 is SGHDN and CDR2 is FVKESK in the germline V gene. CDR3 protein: CASSSGGSYNEQFF. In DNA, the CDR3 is TGTGCCAGCTCCAGCGGGGGGTCCTACAATGAGCAGTTCTTC.